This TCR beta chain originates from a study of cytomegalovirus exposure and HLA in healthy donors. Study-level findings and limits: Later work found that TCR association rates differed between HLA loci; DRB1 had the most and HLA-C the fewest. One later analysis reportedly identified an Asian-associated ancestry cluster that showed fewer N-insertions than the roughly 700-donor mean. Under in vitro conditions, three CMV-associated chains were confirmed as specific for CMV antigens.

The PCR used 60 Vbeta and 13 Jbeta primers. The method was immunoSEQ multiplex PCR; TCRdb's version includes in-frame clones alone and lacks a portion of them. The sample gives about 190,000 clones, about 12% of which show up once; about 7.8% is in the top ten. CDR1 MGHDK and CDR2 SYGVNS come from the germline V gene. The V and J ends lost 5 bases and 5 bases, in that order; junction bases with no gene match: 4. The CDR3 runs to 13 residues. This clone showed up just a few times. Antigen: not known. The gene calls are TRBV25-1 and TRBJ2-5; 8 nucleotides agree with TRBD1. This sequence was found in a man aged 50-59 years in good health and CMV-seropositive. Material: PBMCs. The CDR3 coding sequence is TGTGCCAGCAGTAAGACAGGGGCGGAGACCCAGTACTTC. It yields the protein CASSKTGAETQYF. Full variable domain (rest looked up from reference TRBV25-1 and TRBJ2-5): EADIYQTPRYLVIGTGKKITLECSQTMGHDKMYWYQQDPGMELHLIHYSYGVNSTEKGDLSSESTVSRIRTEHFPLTLESARPSHTSQYLCASSKTGAETQYFGPGTRLLVL.